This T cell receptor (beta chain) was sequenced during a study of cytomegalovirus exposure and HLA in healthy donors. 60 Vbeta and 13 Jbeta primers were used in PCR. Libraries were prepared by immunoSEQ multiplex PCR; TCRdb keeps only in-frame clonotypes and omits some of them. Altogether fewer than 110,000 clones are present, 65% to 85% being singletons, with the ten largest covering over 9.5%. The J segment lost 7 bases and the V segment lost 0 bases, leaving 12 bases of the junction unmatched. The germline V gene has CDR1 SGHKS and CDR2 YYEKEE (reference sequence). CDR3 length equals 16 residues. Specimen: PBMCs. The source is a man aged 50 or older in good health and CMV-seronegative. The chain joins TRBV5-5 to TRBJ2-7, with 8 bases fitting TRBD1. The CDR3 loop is CASSLAPTTGVGEQYF. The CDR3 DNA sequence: TGTGCCAGCAGCTTGGCCCCAACGACAGGGGTAGGGGAGCAGTACTTC.